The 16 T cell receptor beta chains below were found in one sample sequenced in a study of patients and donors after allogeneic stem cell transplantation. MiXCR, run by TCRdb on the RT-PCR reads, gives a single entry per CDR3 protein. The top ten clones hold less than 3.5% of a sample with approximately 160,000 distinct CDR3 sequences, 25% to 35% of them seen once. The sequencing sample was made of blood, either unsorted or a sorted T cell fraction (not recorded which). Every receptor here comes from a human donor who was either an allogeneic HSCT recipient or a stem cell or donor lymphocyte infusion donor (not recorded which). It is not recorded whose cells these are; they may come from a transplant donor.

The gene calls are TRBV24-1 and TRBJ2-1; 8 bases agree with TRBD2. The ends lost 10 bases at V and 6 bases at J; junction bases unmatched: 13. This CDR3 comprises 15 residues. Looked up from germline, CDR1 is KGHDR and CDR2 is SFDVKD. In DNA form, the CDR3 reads TGTGCCACAGGACTAGCAGGCCAGGCCCTCAATGAGCAGTTCTTC. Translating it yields CATGLAGQALNEQFF.

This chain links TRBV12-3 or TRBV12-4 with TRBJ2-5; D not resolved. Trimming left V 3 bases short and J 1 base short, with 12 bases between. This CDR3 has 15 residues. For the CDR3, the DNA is TGTGCCAGCAGTTTTCGGCAGACCTTCCAAGAGACCCAGTACTTC. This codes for CASSFRQTFQETQYF.

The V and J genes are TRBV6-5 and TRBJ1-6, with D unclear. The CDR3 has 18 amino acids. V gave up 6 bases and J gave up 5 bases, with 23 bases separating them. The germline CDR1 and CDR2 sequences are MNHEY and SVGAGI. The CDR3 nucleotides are TGTGCCAGCAGCCTACGGGCCACCGCTACAACCCATAATTCACCCCTCCACTTT. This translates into CASSLRATATTHNSPLHF.

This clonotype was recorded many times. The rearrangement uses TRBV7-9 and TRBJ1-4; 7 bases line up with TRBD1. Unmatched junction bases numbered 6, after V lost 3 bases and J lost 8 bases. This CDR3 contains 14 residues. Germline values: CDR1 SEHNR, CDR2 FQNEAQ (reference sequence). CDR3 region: CASSFDREGEKLFF. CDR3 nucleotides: TGTGCCAGCAGCTTCGACAGGGAGGGCGAAAAACTGTTTTTT.

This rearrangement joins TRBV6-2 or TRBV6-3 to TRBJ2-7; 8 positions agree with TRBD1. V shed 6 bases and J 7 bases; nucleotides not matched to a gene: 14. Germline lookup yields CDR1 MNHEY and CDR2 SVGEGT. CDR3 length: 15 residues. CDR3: CASRPSDRGPEEQYF. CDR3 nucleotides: TGTGCCAGCAGACCCAGCGACAGGGGTCCCGAGGAGCAGTACTTC.

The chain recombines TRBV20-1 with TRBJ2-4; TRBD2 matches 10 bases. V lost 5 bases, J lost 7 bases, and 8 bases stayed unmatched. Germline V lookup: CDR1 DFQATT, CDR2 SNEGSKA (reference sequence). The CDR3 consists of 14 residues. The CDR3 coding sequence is TGCAGTGCTTCCCCCCTAGCGGGAGAGAACATTCAGTACTTC. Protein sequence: CSASPLAGENIQYF.

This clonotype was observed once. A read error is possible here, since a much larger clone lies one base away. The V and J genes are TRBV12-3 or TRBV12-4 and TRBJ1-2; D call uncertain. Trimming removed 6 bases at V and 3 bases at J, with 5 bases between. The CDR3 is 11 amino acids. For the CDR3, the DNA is TGTGCCAGCAGACTCTACTATGGCTACACCTTC. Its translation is CASRLYYGYTF.

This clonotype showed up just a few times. CDR3: CASRRRGGGVNTEAFF. CDR3 in DNA: TGTGCCAGCCGGCGTAGAGGAGGAGGGGTGAACACTGAAGCTTTCTTT. This rearrangement joins TRBV14 to TRBJ1-1, with D maybe TRBD1 (5 bases). Germline V CDR1 and CDR2: SGHDN, FVKESK. CDR3 length: 16 amino acids. Deletions cut 8 bases from V and 0 bases from J, with 19 bases between.

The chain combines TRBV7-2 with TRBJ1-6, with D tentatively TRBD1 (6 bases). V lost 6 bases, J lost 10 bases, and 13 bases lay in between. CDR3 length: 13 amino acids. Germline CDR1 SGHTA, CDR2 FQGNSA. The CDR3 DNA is TGTGCCAGCAGTAACAGGGTCTACTCACCCCTCCACTTT. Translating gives CASSNRVYSPLHF.

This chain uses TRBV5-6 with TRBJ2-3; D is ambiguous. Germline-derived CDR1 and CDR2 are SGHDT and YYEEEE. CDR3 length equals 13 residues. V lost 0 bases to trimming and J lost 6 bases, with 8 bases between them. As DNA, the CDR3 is TGTGCCAGCAGCTTGGGTCCAGCGGATACGCAGTATTTT. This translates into CASSLGPADTQYF.

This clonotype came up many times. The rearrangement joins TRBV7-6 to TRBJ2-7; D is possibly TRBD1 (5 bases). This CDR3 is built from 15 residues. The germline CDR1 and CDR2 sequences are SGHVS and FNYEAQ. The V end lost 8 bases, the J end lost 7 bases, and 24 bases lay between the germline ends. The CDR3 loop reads CASGPQGGSRYEQYF. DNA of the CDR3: TGTGCCAGCGGCCCTCAGGGCGGCTCTAGGTATGAGCAGTACTTC. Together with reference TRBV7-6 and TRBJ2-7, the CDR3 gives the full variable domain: GAGVSQSPRYKVTKRGQDVALRCDPISGHVSLYWYRQALGQGPEFLTYFNYEAQQDKSGLPNDRFSAERPEGSISTLTIQRTEQRDSAMYRCASGPQGGSRYEQYFGPGTRLTVT.

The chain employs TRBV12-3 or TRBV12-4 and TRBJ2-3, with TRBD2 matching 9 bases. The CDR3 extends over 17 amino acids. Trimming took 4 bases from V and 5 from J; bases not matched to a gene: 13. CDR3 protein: CASSYFRWSSGRDTQYF. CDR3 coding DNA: TGTGCCAGCAGTTATTTTCGGTGGAGTAGCGGGAGAGATACGCAGTATTTT.

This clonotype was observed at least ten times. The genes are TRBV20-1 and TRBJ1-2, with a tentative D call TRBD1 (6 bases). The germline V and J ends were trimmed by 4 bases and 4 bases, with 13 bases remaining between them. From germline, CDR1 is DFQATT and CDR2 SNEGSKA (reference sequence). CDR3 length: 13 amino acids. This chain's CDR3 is CSATNRAIYGYTF. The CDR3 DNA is TGCAGTGCTACCAACAGGGCCATCTATGGCTACACCTTC.

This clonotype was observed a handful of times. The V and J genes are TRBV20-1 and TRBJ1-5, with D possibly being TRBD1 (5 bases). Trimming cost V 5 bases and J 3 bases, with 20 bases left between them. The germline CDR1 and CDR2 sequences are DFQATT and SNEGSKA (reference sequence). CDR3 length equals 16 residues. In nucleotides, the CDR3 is TGCAGTGCTTCTTCCGGGACGCGAATCATCAATCAGCCCCAGCATTTT. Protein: CSASSGTRIINQPQHF.

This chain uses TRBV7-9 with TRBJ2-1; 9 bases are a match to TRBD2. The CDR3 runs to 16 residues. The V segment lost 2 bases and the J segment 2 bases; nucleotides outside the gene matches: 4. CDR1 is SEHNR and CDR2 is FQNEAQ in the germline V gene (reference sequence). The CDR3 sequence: CASSLTGGRAYNEQFF. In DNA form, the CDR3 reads TGTGCCAGCAGCTTAACGGGCGGGAGGGCCTACAATGAGCAGTTCTTC.

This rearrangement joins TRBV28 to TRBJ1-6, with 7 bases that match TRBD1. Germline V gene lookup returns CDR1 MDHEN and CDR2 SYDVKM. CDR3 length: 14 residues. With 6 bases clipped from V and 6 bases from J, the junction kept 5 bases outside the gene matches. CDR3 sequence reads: CASRSTGPNSPLHF. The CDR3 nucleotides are TGTGCCAGCAGATCGACAGGGCCTAATTCACCCCTCCACTTT. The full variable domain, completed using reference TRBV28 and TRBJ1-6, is DVKVTQSSRYLVKRTGEKVFLECVQDMDHENMFWYRQDPGLGLRLIYFSYDVKMKEKGDIPEGYSVSREKKERFSLILESASTNQTSMYLCASRSTGPNSPLHFGNGTRLTVT.